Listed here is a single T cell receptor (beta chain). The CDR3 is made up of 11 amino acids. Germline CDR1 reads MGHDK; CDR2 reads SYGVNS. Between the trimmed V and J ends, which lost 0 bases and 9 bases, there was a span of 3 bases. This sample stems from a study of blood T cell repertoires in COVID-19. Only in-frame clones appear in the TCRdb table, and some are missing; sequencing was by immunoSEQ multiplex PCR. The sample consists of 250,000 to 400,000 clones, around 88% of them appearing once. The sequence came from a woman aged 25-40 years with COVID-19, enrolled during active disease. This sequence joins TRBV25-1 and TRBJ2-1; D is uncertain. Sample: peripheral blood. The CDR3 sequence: CASSEYGEQFF. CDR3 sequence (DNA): TGTGCCAGCAGTGAATACGGTGAGCAGTTCTTC.